This is a list of T cell receptor beta chains from one sample in a study of cytomegalovirus exposure and HLA in healthy donors. Clones were read by immunoSEQ multiplex PCR, and TCRdb kept only the in-frame ones, dropping some. The sample holds 150,000 or so clones, roughly three quarters seen once. The specimen was PBMCs. These receptors were obtained from a man aged 18 to 30 in good health and CMV-seropositive. The CDR3 runs from the conserved cysteine through the conserved F or W. A D gene is named only where the DNA matches it firmly. Not all rows give a size; the values are once, few, many and, for expanded clones, a class.

>NA|TRBV1|TRBJ1-5|NA
CTSSRTVSDQPQHF
TGCACCAGCAGTAGGACAGTCTCCGATCAGCCCCAGCATTTT
>NA|TRBV13|TRBJ1-1|NA
CASNSAGDTEAFF
TGTGCCAGCAATTCGGCAGGGGACACTGAAGCTTTCTTT
>TRBD2|TRBV7-3|TRBJ2-3|NA
CASSLTLTSGRTDTQYF
TGTGCCAGCAGCTTAACGTTAACTAGCGGGCGCACAGATACGCAGTATTTT
>NA|TRBV5-1|TRBJ1-1|NA
CASSEGGYTEAFF
TGCGCCAGCTCCGAGGGTGGATACACTGAAGCTTTCTTT
>NA|TRBV7-9|TRBJ2-2|NA
CASSFDRANTGELFF
TGTGCCAGCAGCTTTGACAGAGCGAACACCGGGGAGCTGTTTTTT
>TRBD1|TRBV6-5|TRBJ1-1|NA
CASSSGTGYTEAFF
TGTGCCAGCAGTTCCGGGACAGGGTACACTGAAGCTTTCTTT
>NA|TRBV11-3|TRBJ1-1|few
CASSPMGGSEAFF
TGTGCCAGCAGCCCAATGGGGGGTTCTGAAGCTTTCTTT
>NA|TRBV29-1|TRBJ1-1|NA
CSVSEGDYTEAFF
TGCAGCGTCAGCGAGGGTGACTACACTGAAGCTTTCTTT
>TRBD1|TRBV15|TRBJ2-3|NA
CATSVDRGSPDTQYF
TGTGCCACCAGCGTCGACAGGGGTAGCCCAGATACGCAGTATTTT
>TRBD1|TRBV30|TRBJ1-1|NA
CAYYRGQTEAFF
TGTGCCTACTACAGGGGCCAGACTGAAGCTTTCTTT
>NA|TRBV2|TRBJ1-1|NA
CASRPRGNNEAFF
TGTGCCAGCAGGCCTAGGGGGAATAATGAAGCTTTCTTT
>NA|TRBV6-1|TRBJ2-5|NA
CASSLPEGWGETQYF
TGTGCCAGCAGTCTACCGGAGGGCTGGGGGGAGACCCAGTACTTC
>NA|TRBV10-3|TRBJ2-1|once
CAISDKAASKLYYNEQFF
TGTGCCATCAGTGATAAGGCGGCTTCTAAACTTTACTACAATGAGCAGTTCTTC
>TRBD1|TRBV27|TRBJ1-6|NA
CASSLTGVAPLHF
TGTGCCAGCAGTCTGACAGGGGTAGCCCCCCTCCACTTT
>NA|TRBV5-1|TRBJ2-3|NA
CASSQGDTPRTDTQYF
TGCGCCAGCAGCCAAGGGGACACTCCCCGCACAGATACGCAGTATTTT
>TRBD1|TRBV6-6|TRBJ1-2|NA
CASSYNRDRGYGYTF
TGTGCCAGCAGTTACAACCGGGACAGGGGCTATGGCTACACCTTC
>NA|TRBV7-3|TRBJ2-5|NA
CASSLGGYPQETQYF
TGTGCCAGCAGCCTAGGAGGGTATCCCCAAGAGACCCAGTACTTC
>NA|TRBV18|TRBJ2-3|NA
CASSLDSSFEGDTQYF
TGTGCCAGCTCCCTGGACAGTTCATTCGAAGGAGATACGCAGTATTTT
>NA|TRBV7-6|TRBJ2-5|NA
CASSTPGGGTKTQYF
TGTGCCAGCAGCACCCCTGGGGGGGGCACAAAGACCCAGTACTTC
>TRBD1|TRBV5-8|TRBJ1-6|NA
CASSLVRGDSPLHF
TGTGCCAGCAGCTTGGTCAGGGGGGATTCACCCCTCCACTTT